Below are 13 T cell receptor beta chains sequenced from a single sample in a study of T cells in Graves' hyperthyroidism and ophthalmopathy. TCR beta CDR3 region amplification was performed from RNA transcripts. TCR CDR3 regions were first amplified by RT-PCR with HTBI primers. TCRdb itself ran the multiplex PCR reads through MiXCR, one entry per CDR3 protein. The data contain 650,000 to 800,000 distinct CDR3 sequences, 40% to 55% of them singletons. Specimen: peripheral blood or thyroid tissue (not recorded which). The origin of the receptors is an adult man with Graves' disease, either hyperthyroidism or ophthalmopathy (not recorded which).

This chain's CDR3 is CRGGRRELYEQYF. In DNA form, the CDR3 reads TGCAGGGGGGGGCGGCGGGAGCTCTACGAGCAGTACTTC. The chain combines TRBV20-1 with TRBJ2-7; possibly TRBD2 for D (7 bases). Germline-derived CDR1 and CDR2 are DFQATT and SNEGSKA (reference sequence). The CDR3 has 13 amino acids.

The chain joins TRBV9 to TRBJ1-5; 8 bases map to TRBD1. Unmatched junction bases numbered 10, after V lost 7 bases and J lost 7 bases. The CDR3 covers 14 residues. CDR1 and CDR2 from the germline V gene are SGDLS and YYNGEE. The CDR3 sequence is CASSLRTGQQPQHF. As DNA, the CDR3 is TGTGCCAGCTCACTAAGGACAGGGCAGCAGCCCCAGCATTTT.

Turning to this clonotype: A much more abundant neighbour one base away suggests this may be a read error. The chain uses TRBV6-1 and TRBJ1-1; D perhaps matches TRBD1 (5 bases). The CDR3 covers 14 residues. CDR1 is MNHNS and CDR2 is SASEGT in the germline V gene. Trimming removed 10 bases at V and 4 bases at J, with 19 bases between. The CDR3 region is CAIGDLQGGTEAFF. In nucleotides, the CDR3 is TGTGCCATCGGTGACCTCCAGGGTGGCACTGAAGCTTTCTTT.

For the CDR3, the DNA is TGTGCCAGCAGCCCGGACGGATTGGGCTACACCGGGGAGCTGTTTTTT. This gives the protein CASSPDGLGYTGELFF. The chain carries TRBV7-3 and TRBJ2-2; D gene unclear. The CDR3 spans 16 residues. With 5 bases removed from V and 3 bases from J, the gap between germline ends came to 16 bases. Germline V gene lookup returns CDR1 SGHTA and CDR2 FQGTGA.

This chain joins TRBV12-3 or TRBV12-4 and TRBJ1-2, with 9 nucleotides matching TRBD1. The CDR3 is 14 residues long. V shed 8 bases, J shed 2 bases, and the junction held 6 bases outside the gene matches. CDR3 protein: CASHLGQGNYGYTF. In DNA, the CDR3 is TGTGCCAGCCACCTCGGACAGGGGAACTATGGCTACACCTTC.

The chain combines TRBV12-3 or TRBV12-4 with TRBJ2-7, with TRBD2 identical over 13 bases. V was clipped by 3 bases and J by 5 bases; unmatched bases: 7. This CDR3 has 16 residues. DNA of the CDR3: TGTGCCAGCAGTTTGTTACTAGCGGGAGGGAAAAACGAGCAGTACTTC. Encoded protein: CASSLLLAGGKNEQYF.

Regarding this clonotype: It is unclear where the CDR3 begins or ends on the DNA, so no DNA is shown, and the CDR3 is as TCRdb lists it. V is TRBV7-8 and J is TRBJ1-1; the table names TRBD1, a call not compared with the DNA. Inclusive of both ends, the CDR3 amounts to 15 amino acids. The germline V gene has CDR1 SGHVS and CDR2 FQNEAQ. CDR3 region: CASSSFGQGASATFF.

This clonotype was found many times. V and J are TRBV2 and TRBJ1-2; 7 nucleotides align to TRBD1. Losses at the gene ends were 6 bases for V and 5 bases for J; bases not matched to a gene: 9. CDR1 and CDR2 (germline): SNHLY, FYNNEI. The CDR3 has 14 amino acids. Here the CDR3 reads CASRSQGNYYGYTF. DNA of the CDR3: TGTGCCAGCAGATCACAGGGGAATTATTATGGCTACACCTTC.

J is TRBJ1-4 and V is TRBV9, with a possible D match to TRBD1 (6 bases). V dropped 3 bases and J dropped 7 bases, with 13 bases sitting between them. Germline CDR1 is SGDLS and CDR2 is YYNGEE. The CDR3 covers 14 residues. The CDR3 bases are TGTGCCAGCAGCGGAGGGGGGTTGGGTGAAAAACTGTTTTTT. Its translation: CASSGGGLGEKLFF.

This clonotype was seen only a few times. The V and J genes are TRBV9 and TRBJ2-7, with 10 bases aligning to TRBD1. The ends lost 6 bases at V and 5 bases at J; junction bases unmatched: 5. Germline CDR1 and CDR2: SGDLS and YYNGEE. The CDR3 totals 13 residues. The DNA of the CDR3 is TGTGCCAGCACCCTGACAGGGGGCGACGAGCAGTACTTC. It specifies CASTLTGGDEQYF.

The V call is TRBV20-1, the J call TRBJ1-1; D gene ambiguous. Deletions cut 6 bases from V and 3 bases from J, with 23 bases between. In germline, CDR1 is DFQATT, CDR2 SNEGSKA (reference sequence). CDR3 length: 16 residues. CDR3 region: CSAKREGVSPYTEAFF. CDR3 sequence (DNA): TGCAGTGCCAAGAGAGAAGGAGTCAGCCCATACACTGAAGCTTTCTTT.

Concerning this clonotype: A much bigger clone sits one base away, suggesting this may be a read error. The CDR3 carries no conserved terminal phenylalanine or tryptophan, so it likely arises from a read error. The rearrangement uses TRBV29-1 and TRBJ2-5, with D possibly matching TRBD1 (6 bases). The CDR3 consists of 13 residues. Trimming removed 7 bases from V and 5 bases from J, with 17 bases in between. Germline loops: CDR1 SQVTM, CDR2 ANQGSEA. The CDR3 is CSGLDSFGETQYS. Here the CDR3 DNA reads TGCAGCGGCCTGGACAGTTTTGGTGAGACCCAGTACTCC.

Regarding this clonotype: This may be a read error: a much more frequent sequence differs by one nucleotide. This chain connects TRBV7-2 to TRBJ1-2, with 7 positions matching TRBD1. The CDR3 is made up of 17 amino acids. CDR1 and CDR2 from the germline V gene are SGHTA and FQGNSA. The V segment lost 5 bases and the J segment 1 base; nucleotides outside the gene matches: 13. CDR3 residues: CASSPIMDRTNNYGYTF. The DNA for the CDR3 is TGTGCCAGCAGCCCGATAATGGACAGGACCAATAACTATGGCTACACCTTC. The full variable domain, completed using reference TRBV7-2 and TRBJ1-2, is GAGVSQSPSNKVTEKGKDVELRCDPISGHTALYWYRQSLGQGLEFLIYFQGNSAPDKSGLPSDRFSAERTGGSVSTLTIQRTQQEDSAVYLCASSPIMDRTNNYGYTFGSGTRLTVV.